This T cell receptor beta chain was identified during a study of human T cells and chemical hapten exposure. From the RACE reads, TCRdb called clonotypes with MiXCR, one entry per CDR3 protein. The sample contains about 140,000 distinct CDR3 sequences, about an eighth of which appear only once. Specified time point: patch test 2, 6 weeks after DPC sensitization. Indicated treatment: therapeutic diphenylcyclopropenone sensitization with weekly scalp DPC. The clonotype was recovered from a woman aged 50 to 60 with alopecia areata. Some clones in this sample may be carry-over from other donors' samples. The sample in question was whole blood, obtained in connection with sensitization to the hapten diphenylcyclopropenone (DPC).

CDR3 sequence: CASLRAGGRNEQFF. CDR3 DNA sequence: TGTGCCAGCCTCCGGGCGGGAGGCCGAAATGAGCAGTTCTTC. This chain joins TRBV11-2 and TRBJ2-1; 8 bases fit TRBD2. Unmatched junction bases numbered 10, after V lost 8 bases and J lost 7 bases. Germline values: CDR1 SGHAT, CDR2 FQNNGV. CDR3 length equals 14 residues.